Shown below are 27 T cell receptor beta chains from a single sample sequenced in a study of blood T cell repertoires in COVID-19. Method: immunoSEQ multiplex PCR; TCRdb's copy keeps in-frame clones and lacks some. Of hundreds of thousands of clones listed, roughly 89% are singletons. Specimen: PBMCs or T cells enriched from blood (not recorded which). The receptors derive from a woman between 50 and 59 years old who had recovered from COVID-19.

In its sample, this clone was seen a few times. This chain links TRBV7-6 with TRBJ2-2, with D perhaps TRBD2 (5 bases). This CDR3 is 15 amino acids long. V was trimmed by 5 bases and J by 7 bases, leaving 17 bases between them. CDR1 and CDR2 from the germline V gene are SGHVS and FNYEAQ. The CDR3 here is CASSPRSFGDGELFF. In DNA, the CDR3 is TGTGCCAGCAGCCCTCGTTCGTTCGGGGACGGGGAGCTGTTTTTT.

The chain couples TRBV5-3 to TRBJ2-3; 7 bases agree with TRBD1. TRBV5-3 is classed as an ORF, of uncertain function. J lost 2 bases, V lost 4 bases, and 16 bases had no gene match. The CDR3 contains 18 residues. The CDR3 nucleotides are TGTGCCAGAAGCCCCACCCCTAGACAGGGCGGCCCCACAGATACGCAGTATTTT. Amino acid sequence: CARSPTPRQGGPTDTQYF.

CDR3 sequence reads: CASSSGVRVYYGYTF. The CDR3 nucleotides are TGTGCCAGCAGTTCGGGAGTACGGGTGTACTATGGCTACACCTTC. This rearrangement joins TRBV28 to TRBJ1-2, with D hard to call. In germline, CDR1 is MDHEN, CDR2 SYDVKM. CDR3 length equals 15 residues. V dropped 4 bases and J dropped 3 bases, with 15 bases sitting between them.

This chain joins TRBV18 and TRBJ2-2, with 11 positions matching TRBD1. The trim removed 3 bases at V and 2 bases at J, leaving 14 bases unmatched. Germline V lookup: CDR1 KGHSH, CDR2 LQKENI. This CDR3 is built from 20 residues. The DNA of the CDR3 is TGTGCCAGCTCACCGAAGGGACAGGGGGTTCTTAAGACTAACACCGGGGAGCTGTTTTTT. It translates to CASSPKGQGVLKTNTGELFF.

The chain links TRBV12-5 to TRBJ2-5; TRBD2 might be the D (7 bases). The CDR3 totals 14 residues. V lost 3 bases and J lost 5, with 13 bases in between. The germline V gene has CDR1 LGHNT and CDR2 FRNRAP. The CDR3 here is CASGFGGAGETQYF. CDR3 bases: TGTGCTAGTGGTTTTGGGGGGGCCGGGGAGACCCAGTACTTC.

This chain joins TRBV3-1 (or the pseudogene TRBV3-2) and TRBJ1-6; D is uncertain. V was trimmed by 0 bases and J by 9 bases, leaving 6 bases between them. The V gene's germline CDR1 is LGHDT and CDR2 YNNKEL (reference sequence). The CDR3 extends over 13 amino acids. CDR3 region: CASSQDASSPLHF. The DNA for the CDR3 is TGTGCCAGCAGCCAAGACGCGAGTTCACCCCTCCACTTT.

The J gene is TRBJ1-2, the V gene TRBV24-1, with 9 bases identical to TRBD1. Trimming took 2 bases from V and 8 from J; bases not matched to a gene: 2. Germline lookup yields CDR1 KGHDR and CDR2 SFDVKD. There are 13 residues in the CDR3. The DNA for the CDR3 is TGTGCCACCAGTGATTGGACAGGGGTAGGCTACACCTTC. Its protein is CATSDWTGVGYTF.

Turning to this clone: One end of the junction varies from germline; a read error may be responsible. The V call is TRBV7-9, the J call TRBJ2-7; the D is unclear. Germline V gives CDR1 SEHNR, CDR2 FQNEAQ (reference sequence). This CDR3 contains 12 residues. The CDR3 DNA reads as TGTGCCAGCAGCTTAAGGTCGGGTCGTCAAGACTTC. This translates into CASSLRSGRQDF.

The chain recombines TRBV6-1 with TRBJ1-5, with D perhaps matching TRBD1 (5 bases). The CDR3 totals 18 residues. Looked up from germline, CDR1 is MNHNS and CDR2 is SASEGT. The V gene lost 0 bases and the J gene lost 0 bases, with 15 bases spanning the gap. The CDR3: CASSEARRAVGSNQPQHF. The CDR3 DNA reads TGTGCCAGCAGTGAAGCGCGCAGGGCGGTTGGTAGCAATCAGCCCCAGCATTTT.

The gene calls are TRBV11-3 and TRBJ2-3, with D perhaps TRBD2 (6 bases). The germline CDR1 and CDR2 sequences are SGHNT and YENEEA. The CDR3 length is 15 residues. V was pared by 3 bases and J by 11 bases, with 21 bases between. CDR3 loop: CASSFVAAARWWQYF. CDR3 nucleotides: TGTGCCAGCAGCTTTGTAGCGGCCGCCCGTTGGTGGCAGTATTTT.

This rearrangement joins TRBV4-1 to TRBJ1-3; TRBD1 matches at 8 bases. Unmatched junction bases numbered 0, after V lost 0 bases and J lost 2 bases. CDR3 length equals 15 residues. Germline CDR1 is MGHRA and CDR2 is YSYEKL. The CDR3 sequence is CASSQDRGPGNTIYF. CDR3 sequence (DNA): TGCGCCAGCAGCCAAGACAGGGGGCCTGGAAACACCATATATTTT.

A remark on this clone: Different DNA sequences within this sample yield the same CDR3. The rearrangement joins TRBV7-2 to TRBJ2-5; the match to TRBD2 covers 7 bases. This CDR3 is 13 amino acids long. Germline lookup yields CDR1 SGHTA and CDR2 FQGNSA. V was clipped by 1 base and J by 4 bases; unmatched bases: 0. As DNA, the CDR3 is TGTGCCAGCAGCTTAGGGGGGGGAGAGACCCAGTACTTC. Protein: CASSLGGGETQYF.

The chain employs TRBV7-9 and TRBJ2-5; tentatively, D is TRBD1 (5 bases). Germline V gives CDR1 SEHNR, CDR2 FQNEAQ (reference sequence). The CDR3 sequence is 14 residues long. The V gene lost 1 base and the J gene lost 2 bases, with 8 bases spanning the gap. The CDR3 is CASSLGGWQETQYF. The CDR3 nucleotides are TGTGCCAGCAGCTTAGGGGGCTGGCAAGAGACCCAGTACTTC.

The chain couples TRBV30 to TRBJ1-5, with D tentatively TRBD1 (6 bases). Germline CDR1 GTSNPN, CDR2 SVGIG (reference sequence). V was shortened by 1 base and J by 6 bases, with 10 bases between the two germline ends. The CDR3 has 13 residues. The CDR3, as DNA: TGTGCCTGGAGTGCTGACAGGTCTCAGCCCCAGCATTTT. This gives the protein CAWSADRSQPQHF.

This chain uses TRBV5-1 with TRBJ2-1; no clear D gene. The CDR3 length is 13 residues. Per the germline V gene, CDR1 is SGHRS and CDR2 is YFSETQ. V lost 0 bases and J 5 bases, leaving 6 bases between the germline ends. CDR3 protein: CASSLAVDNEQFF. CDR3 nucleotide sequence: TGCGCCAGCAGCTTGGCCGTAGACAATGAGCAGTTCTTC.

V and J are TRBV19 and TRBJ1-5; 7 positions match TRBD1. V shed 5 bases, J shed 2 bases, and the junction held 12 bases outside the gene matches. Germline-derived CDR1 and CDR2 are LNHDA and SQIVND (reference sequence). This CDR3 contains 17 residues. This CDR3 is CASSVPNYGTGNQPQHF. CDR3 bases: TGTGCCAGTAGTGTCCCTAACTACGGGACAGGCAATCAGCCCCAGCATTTT.

This clone appeared once. The rearrangement links TRBV6-5 to TRBJ1-2, with TRBD1 matching 7 bases. V gave up 4 bases and J gave up 7 bases; unmatched junction bases: 9. The CDR3 consists of 14 residues. Germline CDR1 MNHEY, CDR2 SVGAGI. The DNA of the CDR3 is TGTGCCAGCAGTTCCTACAGGGACAGCGGTGGCTACACCTTC. Translation gives CASSSYRDSGGYTF.

The chain uses TRBV2 and TRBJ2-7; 8 bases are shared with TRBD1. Germline loops: CDR1 SNHLY, CDR2 FYNNEI. The ends lost 7 bases at V and 0 bases at J; junction bases unmatched: 14. CDR3 length: 17 residues. The CDR3 region has the DNA TGTGCCAGCACCCCGGAAAGGTCAGGGGGCACCTCCTACGAGCAGTACTTC. Amino acid sequence: CASTPERSGGTSYEQYF.

This sequence joins TRBV7-2 and TRBJ1-1; D gene uncertain. V gave up 5 bases and J gave up 1 base, with 11 bases separating them. CDR1 SGHTA and CDR2 FQGNSA come from the germline V gene. The CDR3 runs 14 residues. CDR3 nucleotides: TGTGCCAGCAGCAGAATGAGCGGGAACACTGAAGCTTTCTTT. Its protein product is CASSRMSGNTEAFF.

The V gene is TRBV7-8, the J gene TRBJ2-3; TRBD2 matches 8 bases. The CDR3 spans 14 residues. V trimming: 1 base; J trimming: 6 bases; junction bases outside the gene matches: 3. CDR1 is SGHVS and CDR2 is FQNEAQ in the germline V gene. The CDR3 bases are TGTGCCAGCAGCTTAGACGAGCGGGGGGATACGCAGTATTTT. Its translation: CASSLDERGDTQYF.

The table lists this clone with a few counts. The V call is TRBV7-9, the J call TRBJ1-1; the D gene is possibly TRBD1 (5 bases). Germline-derived CDR1 and CDR2 are SEHNR and FQNEAQ (reference sequence). The CDR3 consists of 15 residues. Trimming took off 2 bases at V and 4 bases at J, with 14 bases between the two ends. CDR3 in amino acids: CASSLLEGWSTEAFF. DNA for the CDR3: TGTGCCAGCAGCTTATTGGAGGGGTGGAGCACTGAAGCTTTCTTT.

The rearrangement uses TRBV2 and TRBJ2-1; TRBD2 matches 9 bases. Germline V gene data show CDR1 as SNHLY and CDR2 as FYNNEI. The V gene end was trimmed by 8 bases and the J gene end by 3 bases; junction bases not matched to a gene: 8. The length of the CDR3 is 15 residues. Here the CDR3 reads CASGTLAGRYNEQFF. CDR3 bases: TGTGCCAGCGGAACCCTAGCGGGGCGCTACAATGAGCAGTTCTTC.

The V gene is TRBV6-5, the J gene TRBJ1-6; 10 bases are shared with TRBD1. After removal of 8 bases from V and 7 bases from J, the junction contained 8 bases not matched to a gene. The CDR3 covers 15 residues. Germline V CDR1 and CDR2: MNHEY, SVGAGI. This chain's CDR3 is CASGRQGARNSPLHF. Written as DNA, the CDR3 is TGTGCCAGCGGAAGACAGGGGGCGCGGAATTCACCCCTCCACTTT.

This clone was found once. A junction end diverges from the germline sequence, so it may reflect a read error. The CDR3 loop reads CASSLVIGGTDRQETQYF. In DNA, the CDR3 is TGTGCTAGCAGCTTAGTAATAGGTGGGACAGACCGCCAAGAGACCCAGTACTTC. The chain combines TRBV7-7 with TRBJ2-5; 7 bases are shared with TRBD1. The CDR3 sequence is 18 residues long. Germline V gives CDR1 SSHAT, CDR2 FNYEAQ (reference sequence).

This chain connects TRBV18 to TRBJ2-1, with TRBD1 matching over 9 bases. Germline CDR1 reads KGHSH; CDR2 reads LQKENI. V lost 2 bases and J lost 5; bases outside the gene matches: 10. The CDR3 sequence is 17 residues long. The CDR3 reads CASSPTILQGANNEQFF. As DNA, the CDR3 is TGTGCCAGCTCACCAACAATACTACAGGGGGCGAACAATGAGCAGTTCTTC.

This chain connects TRBV5-8 to TRBJ2-2, with TRBD2 matching over 9 bases. Per germline, CDR1 SGHTS and CDR2 YDEGEE. The CDR3 runs to 15 residues. V trimming: 4 bases; J trimming: 1 base; junction bases outside the gene matches: 2. CDR3 residues: CASSILAGNTGELFF. The CDR3 nucleotides read TGTGCCAGCAGCATACTAGCGGGGAACACCGGGGAGCTGTTTTTT.

This chain joins TRBV3-1 (or the pseudogene TRBV3-2) and TRBJ1-1; D gene uncertain. The CDR3 length is 12 residues. The V gene lost 4 bases and the J gene lost 8 bases, with 11 bases spanning the gap. Germline V gives CDR1 LGHDT, CDR2 YNNKEL (reference sequence). CDR3 sequence: CASSPIPGEAFF. In DNA, the CDR3 is TGTGCCAGCAGCCCGATTCCGGGGGAAGCTTTCTTT.